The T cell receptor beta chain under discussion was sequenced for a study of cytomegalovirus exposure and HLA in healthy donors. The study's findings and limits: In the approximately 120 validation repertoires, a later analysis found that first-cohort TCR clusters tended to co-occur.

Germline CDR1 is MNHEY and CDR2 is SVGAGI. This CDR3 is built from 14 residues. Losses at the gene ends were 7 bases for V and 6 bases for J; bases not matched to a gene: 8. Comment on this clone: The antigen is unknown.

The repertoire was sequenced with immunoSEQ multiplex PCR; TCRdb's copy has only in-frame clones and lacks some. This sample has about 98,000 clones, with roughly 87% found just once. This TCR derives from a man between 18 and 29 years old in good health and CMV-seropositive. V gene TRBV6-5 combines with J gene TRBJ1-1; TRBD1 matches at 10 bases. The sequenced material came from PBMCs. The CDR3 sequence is CASTPDRGSAEAFF. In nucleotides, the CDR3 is TGTGCCAGCACCCCGGACAGGGGGAGCGCTGAAGCTTTCTTT.